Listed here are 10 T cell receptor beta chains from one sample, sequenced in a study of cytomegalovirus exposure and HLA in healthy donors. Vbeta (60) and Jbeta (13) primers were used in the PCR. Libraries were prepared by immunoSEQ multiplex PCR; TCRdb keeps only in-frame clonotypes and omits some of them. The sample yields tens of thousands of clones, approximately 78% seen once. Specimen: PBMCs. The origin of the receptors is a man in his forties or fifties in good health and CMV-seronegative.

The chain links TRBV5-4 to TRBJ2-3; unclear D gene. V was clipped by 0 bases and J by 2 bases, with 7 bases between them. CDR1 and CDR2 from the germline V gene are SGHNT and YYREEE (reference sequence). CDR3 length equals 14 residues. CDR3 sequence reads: CASSLGRITDTQYF. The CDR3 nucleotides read TGTGCCAGCAGCTTGGGTCGTATCACAGATACGCAGTATTTT.

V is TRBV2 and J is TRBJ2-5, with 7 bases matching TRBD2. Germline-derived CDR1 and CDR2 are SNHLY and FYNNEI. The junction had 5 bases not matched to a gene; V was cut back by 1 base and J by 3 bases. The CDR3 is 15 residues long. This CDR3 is CASSEGAGVEETQYF. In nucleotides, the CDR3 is TGTGCCAGCAGTGAAGGGGCGGGAGTTGAAGAGACCCAGTACTTC.

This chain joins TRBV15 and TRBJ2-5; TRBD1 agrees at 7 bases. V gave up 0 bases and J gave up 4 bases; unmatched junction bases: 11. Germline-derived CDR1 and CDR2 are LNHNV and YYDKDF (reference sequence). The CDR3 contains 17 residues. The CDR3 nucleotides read TGTGCCACCAGCAGAGAGGACACAGGACAGGCGAGAGAGACCCAGTACTTC. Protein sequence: CATSREDTGQARETQYF.

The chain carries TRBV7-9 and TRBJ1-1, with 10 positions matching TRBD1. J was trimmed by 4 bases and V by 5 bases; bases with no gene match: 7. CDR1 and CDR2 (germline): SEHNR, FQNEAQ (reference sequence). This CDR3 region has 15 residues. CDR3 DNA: TGTGCCAGCAGCGACGCCAGGACAGGGGGCACTGAAGCTTTCTTT. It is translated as CASSDARTGGTEAFF.

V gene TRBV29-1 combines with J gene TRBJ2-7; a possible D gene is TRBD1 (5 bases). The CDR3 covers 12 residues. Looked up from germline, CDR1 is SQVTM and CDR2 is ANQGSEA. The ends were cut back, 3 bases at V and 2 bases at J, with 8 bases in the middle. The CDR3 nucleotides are TGCAGCGTTGAGGTAGGGGCCTACGAGCAGTACTTC. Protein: CSVEVGAYEQYF.

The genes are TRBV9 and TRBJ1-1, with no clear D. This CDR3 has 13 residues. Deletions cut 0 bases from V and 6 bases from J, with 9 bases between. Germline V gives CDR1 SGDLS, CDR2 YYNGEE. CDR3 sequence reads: CASSVGEYAEAFF. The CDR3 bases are TGTGCCAGCAGCGTAGGGGAGTACGCTGAAGCTTTCTTT.

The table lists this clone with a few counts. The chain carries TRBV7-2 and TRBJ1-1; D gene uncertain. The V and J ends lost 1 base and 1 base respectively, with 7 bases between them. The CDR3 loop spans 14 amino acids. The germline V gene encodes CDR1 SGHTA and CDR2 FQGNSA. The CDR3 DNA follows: TGTGCCAGCAGCTTAGATGTGCGGAACACTGAAGCTTTCTTT. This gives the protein CASSLDVRNTEAFF.

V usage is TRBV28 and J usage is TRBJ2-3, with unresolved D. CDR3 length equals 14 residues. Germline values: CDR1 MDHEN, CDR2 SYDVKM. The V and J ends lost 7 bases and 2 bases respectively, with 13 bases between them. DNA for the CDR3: TGTGCCAGCAATGAGGCCCGAAACACAGATACGCAGTATTTT. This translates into CASNEARNTDTQYF.

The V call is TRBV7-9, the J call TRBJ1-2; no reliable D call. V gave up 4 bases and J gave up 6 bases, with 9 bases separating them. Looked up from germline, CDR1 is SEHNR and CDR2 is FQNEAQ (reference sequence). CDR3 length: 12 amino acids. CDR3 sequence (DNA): TGTGCCAGCAGCTCGGCGGGCGATGGCTACACCTTC. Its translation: CASSSAGDGYTF. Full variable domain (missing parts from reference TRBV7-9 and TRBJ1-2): DTGVSQNPRHKITKRGQNVTFRCDPISEHNRLYWYRQTLGQGPEFLTYFQNEAQLEKSRLLSDRFSAERPKGSFSTLEIQRTEQGDSAMYLCASSSAGDGYTFGSGTRLTVV.

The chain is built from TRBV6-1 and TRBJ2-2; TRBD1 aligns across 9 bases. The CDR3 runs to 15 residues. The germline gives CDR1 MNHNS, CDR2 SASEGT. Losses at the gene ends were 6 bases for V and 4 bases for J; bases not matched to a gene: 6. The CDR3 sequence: CASRQGAPGTGELFF. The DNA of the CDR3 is TGTGCCAGCAGACAGGGGGCGCCCGGCACCGGGGAGCTGTTTTTT.